These T cell receptor beta chains were read from a single sample in a study of blood T cell repertoires in COVID-19. Clones were read by immunoSEQ multiplex PCR, and TCRdb kept only the in-frame ones, dropping some. The repertoire has roughly 170,000 clones, under 90% of them found once; the top ten carry roughly 6.3%. The material sequenced was peripheral blood. These receptors came from a human donor in a cohort sampled during active COVID-19. Each CDR3 is given with its conserved first and last residue. D genes are given only for firm matches. The listing skips clone size in some rows; elsewhere it reads once, few, many or a size class.

abundance	v_gene	d_gene	j_gene	CDR3aa	CDR3nt
.	TRBV19	TRBD1	TRBJ2-2	CASSPQGQQNTGELFF	TGTGCCAGTAGTCCCCAGGGACAGCAGAACACCGGGGAGCTGTTTTTT
.	TRBV5-1	TRBD1	TRBJ2-3	CASSFGRTGQAITDTQYF	TGCGCCAGCAGCTTTGGAAGGACGGGACAGGCGATCACAGATACGCAGTATTTT
.	TRBV4-1	TRBD1	TRBJ2-3	CASSQHYRGQVVDTQYF	TGCGCCAGCAGCCAACACTACAGGGGGCAGGTGGTAGATACGCAGTATTTT
.	TRBV19	.	TRBJ1-5	CASSISHSNQPQHF	TGTGCCAGTAGTATTAGCCACAGCAATCAGCCCCAGCATTTT
.	TRBV6-5	.	TRBJ1-6	CASSLTQGGSLHF	TGTGCCAGCAGTTTGACCCAGGGTGGATCCCTCCACTTT
.	TRBV27	TRBD1	TRBJ2-7	CASRLQTGTGRYEQYF	TGTGCCAGCAGGCTTCAGACCGGGACAGGGAGGTACGAGCAGTACTTC
.	TRBV2	.	TRBJ1-2	CASSLSYGYTF	TGTGCCAGCAGTCTATCCTATGGCTACACCTTC
.	TRBV13	.	TRBJ1-3	CASSLIRAGNTIYF	TGTGCCAGCAGCTTAATCAGGGCTGGAAACACCATATATTTT
.	TRBV11-2	.	TRBJ1-3	CASSLGILDGGLGNTIYF	TGTGCCAGCAGCTTAGGGATCCTCGACGGAGGACTTGGAAACACCATATATTTT
.	TRBV4-2	.	TRBJ2-3	CASSQEYLASTSGDTQYF	TGTGCCAGCAGCCAAGAATATCTTGCCAGCACCTCGGGGGATACGCAGTATTTT
.	TRBV19	.	TRBJ2-7	CASSMGPGQNYEQYF	TGTGCCAGTAGTATGGGGCCGGGACAAAACTACGAGCAGTACTTC
.	TRBV4-1	.	TRBJ1-1	CASSQERSGMNTEAFF	TGCGCCAGCAGCCAAGAGCGGTCAGGGATGAACACTGAAGCTTTCTTT
.	TRBV30	.	TRBJ1-1	CAWRHGGDEAFF	TGTGCCTGGAGACACGGGGGAGATGAAGCTTTCTTT
.	TRBV3-1/TRBV3-2	.	TRBJ2-1	CASSSFPGNSYNEQFF	TGTGCCAGCAGCTCTTTCCCAGGGAACTCCTACAATGAGCAGTTCTTC
.	TRBV6-5	TRBD1	TRBJ1-5	CASSPGQGGNQPQHF	TGTGCCAGCAGCCCGGGACAGGGAGGCAATCAGCCCCAGCATTTT
.	TRBV7-2	.	TRBJ2-7	CASSLGGQSTYEQYF	TGTGCCAGCAGCTTAGGAGGACAGAGCACCTACGAGCAGTACTTC
.	TRBV6-5	TRBD1	TRBJ1-1	CASSPRDRDLEAFF	TGTGCCAGCAGTCCACGGGACAGGGACCTTGAAGCTTTCTTT
.	TRBV6-5	TRBD2	TRBJ2-7	CASSPPLSGTYEQYF	TGTGCCAGCAGTCCTCCCCTTAGCGGGACTTACGAGCAGTACTTC
.	TRBV15	.	TRBJ2-5	CATSRAGRGRWETQYF	TGTGCCACCAGCAGAGCAGGGCGGGGTCGGTGGGAGACCCAGTACTTC
.	TRBV3-1/TRBV3-2	.	TRBJ2-7	CASSQELNKNYEQYF	TGTGCCAGCAGCCAAGAGCTTAACAAGAATTACGAGCAGTACTTC
.	TRBV19	.	TRBJ1-1	CASSISGGHTEAFF	TGTGCCAGTAGTATTAGCGGGGGCCACACTGAAGCTTTCTTT
.	TRBV12-5	TRBD1	TRBJ2-5	CASGLPGGGKETQYF	TGTGCTAGTGGACTTCCAGGGGGTGGAAAAGAGACCCAGTACTTC
.	TRBV19	TRBD1	TRBJ2-7	CASSIGRDSRSEQYF	TGTGCCAGTAGTATAGGCAGGGACAGTAGGAGCGAGCAGTACTTC
.	TRBV30	.	TRBJ2-7	CAWTRDEQYF	TGTGCCTGGACCCGGGACGAGCAGTACTTC
.	TRBV15	.	TRBJ2-7	CATSTRHTETYEQYF	TGTGCCACCAGCACAAGACACACAGAGACCTACGAGCAGTACTTC
.	TRBV9	TRBD2	TRBJ2-1	CASSVTSGGLGQNEQFF	TGTGCCAGCAGCGTGACTAGCGGGGGTTTGGGACAGAATGAGCAGTTCTTC
.	TRBV29-1	.	TRBJ2-7	CSVETKGGLSYEQYF	TGCAGCGTTGAAACGAAGGGGGGGCTCTCCTACGAGCAGTACTTC
.	TRBV9	.	TRBJ2-3	CASSVGDFPDTQYF	TGTGCCAGCAGCGTAGGGGACTTCCCAGATACGCAGTATTTT
.	TRBV5-1	TRBD2	TRBJ2-6	CASSPAGGSGSGANVLTF	TGCGCCAGCAGCCCGGCGGGGGGGAGTGGGTCTGGGGCCAACGTCCTGACTTTC
once	TRBV5-6	.	TRBJ1-1	CASSPGSGRAFF	TGTGCCAGCAGCCCGGGATCCGGACGGGCTTTCTTT
few	TRBV19	.	TRBJ1-5	CASSHWADQPQHF	TGTGCCAGTAGCCATTGGGCCGATCAGCCCCAGCATTTT
few	TRBV5-4	TRBD1	TRBJ2-7	CASSPGQGSGEQYF	TGTGCCAGCAGCCCCGGACAGGGGTCTGGCGAGCAGTACTTC
.	TRBV19	TRBD1	TRBJ2-7	CASSIGTGASYEQYF	TGTGCCAGTAGTATAGGCACAGGGGCCTCCTACGAGCAGTACTTC
.	TRBV5-6	.	TRBJ1-5	CASSLYVGLGGGNQPQHF	TGTGCCAGCAGCTTGTATGTGGGCTTAGGGGGGGGCAATCAGCCCCAGCATTTT
.	TRBV6-5	TRBD2	TRBJ2-1	CASSTSGGAGNEQFF	TGTGCCAGCAGCACGAGCGGGGGGGCCGGGAATGAGCAGTTCTTC
once	TRBV11-2	.	TRBJ1-6	CASSLIDSGNSPLHF	TGTGCCAGCAGCTTAATAGACAGTGGAAATTCACCCCTCCACTTT
.	TRBV5-4	.	TRBJ1-2	CASSTEGAVLYGYTF	TGTGCCAGCAGCACCGAAGGGGCAGTCCTCTATGGCTACACCTTC
.	TRBV7-2	TRBD2	TRBJ2-1	CASSPSSGGVLNEQFF	TGTGCCAGCAGCCCCTCTAGCGGGGGGGTTCTGAATGAGCAGTTCTTC
.	TRBV29-1	TRBD2	TRBJ2-7	CSVAGGSEYEQYF	TGCAGCGTGGCGGGGGGATCAGAGTACGAGCAGTACTTC
.	TRBV9	.	TRBJ1-2	CASSQDSGGYGYTF	TGTGCCAGCAGCCAGGACAGCGGTGGCTATGGCTACACCTTC
.	TRBV5-4	.	TRBJ1-1	CASSPAPGGGNTEAFF	TGTGCCAGCAGCCCAGCCCCGGGGGGGGGTAACACTGAAGCTTTCTTT
.	TRBV18	.	TRBJ1-4	CASSPSRMNEKLFF	TGTGCCAGCTCACCATCCAGAATGAATGAAAAACTGTTTTTT
.	TRBV6-5	.	TRBJ2-5	CASSFFETQYF	TGTGCCAGCAGTTTCTTCGAGACCCAGTACTTC
.	TRBV2	.	TRBJ1-5	CASSPQNSNQPQHF	TGTGCCAGCAGTCCGCAGAATAGCAATCAGCCCCAGCATTTT
few	TRBV7-9	.	TRBJ1-6	CASSPPFGDYNSPLHF	TGTGCCAGCAGCCCCCCCTTCGGGGACTATAATTCACCCCTCCACTTT
.	TRBV5-1	TRBD1	TRBJ1-1	CASSFKGTDTEAFF	TGCGCCAGCAGCTTCAAGGGGACAGACACTGAAGCTTTCTTT
.	TRBV9	.	TRBJ2-7	CASSPLGGSSYEQYF	TGTGCCAGCAGCCCGCTAGGAGGGAGCTCCTACGAGCAGTACTTC
.	TRBV30	TRBD1	TRBJ2-5	CAWSPLGTEYQETQYF	TGTGCCTGGAGTCCTTTAGGGACAGAGTACCAAGAGACCCAGTACTTC
.	TRBV30	.	TRBJ1-4	CAWTYDSVGEKLFF	TGTGCCTGGACCTACGACAGTGTGGGAGAAAAACTGTTTTTT
.	TRBV12-3/TRBV12-4	.	TRBJ2-5	CASSKYNQETQYF	TGTGCCAGCAGTAAATACAATCAAGAGACCCAGTACTTC
.	TRBV9	TRBD2	TRBJ2-7	CASSVGSSGTYEQYF	TGTGCCAGCAGCGTAGGGTCTAGCGGAACCTACGAGCAGTACTTC
.	TRBV18	TRBD1	TRBJ2-5	CASSPRDREATQYF	TGTGCCAGCTCACCCCGGGACAGGGAAGCGACCCAGTACTTC
.	TRBV3-1/TRBV3-2	.	TRBJ2-2	CASSQDLQDYTGELFF	TGTGCCAGCAGCCAAGATCTGCAGGACTACACCGGGGAGCTGTTTTTT
.	TRBV19	.	TRBJ1-5	CASSIAGSNQPQHF	TGTGCCAGTAGTATTGCGGGGAGCAATCAGCCCCAGCATTTT
.	TRBV29-1	.	TRBJ2-2	CSAQWAYTGELFF	TGCAGCGCCCAATGGGCGTACACCGGGGAGCTGTTTTTT
.	TRBV6-5	TRBD1	TRBJ1-2	CASRHRQGAHGYTF	TGTGCCAGCAGGCATCGACAGGGGGCGCATGGCTACACCTTC
few	TRBV6-5	.	TRBJ1-5	CASSYNSNQPQHF	TGTGCCAGCAGTTACAACAGTAATCAGCCCCAGCATTTT
.	TRBV9	TRBD1	TRBJ2-6	CASSPHGQVSGANVLTF	TGTGCCAGCAGCCCCCATGGACAGGTTTCTGGGGCCAACGTCCTGACTTTC
.	TRBV5-1	.	TRBJ2-7	CASSFEPSYEQYF	TGCGCCAGCAGCTTCGAGCCCTCCTACGAGCAGTACTTC